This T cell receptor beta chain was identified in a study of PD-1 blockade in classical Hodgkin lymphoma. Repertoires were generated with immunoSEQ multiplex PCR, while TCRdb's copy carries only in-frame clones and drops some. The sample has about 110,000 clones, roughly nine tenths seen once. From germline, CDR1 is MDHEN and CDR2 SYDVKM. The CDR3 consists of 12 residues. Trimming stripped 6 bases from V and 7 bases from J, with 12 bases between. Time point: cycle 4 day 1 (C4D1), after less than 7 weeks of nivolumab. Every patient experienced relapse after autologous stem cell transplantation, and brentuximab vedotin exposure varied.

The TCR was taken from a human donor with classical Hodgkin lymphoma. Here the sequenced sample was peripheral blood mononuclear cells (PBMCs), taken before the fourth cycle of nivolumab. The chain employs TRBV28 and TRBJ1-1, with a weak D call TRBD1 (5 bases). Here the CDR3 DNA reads TGTGCCAGCAGCCTCGGGCAGGGTGAAGCTTTCTTT. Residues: CASSLGQGEAFF.